This TCR beta chain was obtained from a study of T cells after posttransplantation cyclophosphamide. This clone was seen only a few times. The antigen remains undetermined. The assay was immunoSEQ multiplex PCR, and TCRdb's table has in-frame clones only and misses some. The sample includes approximately 12,000 clones, roughly 2% seen only once; the top ten take 15%. A marrow graft followed busulfan-fludarabine conditioning, with cyclophosphamide on days +3 and +4. The CDR3 runs 14 residues. Germline lookup yields CDR1 SGHRS and CDR2 YFSETQ. V lost 0 bases and J lost 3, with 9 bases in between. Study-level findings and limits: Recipient CMV seropositivity and CMV reactivation strongly tracked TRB clonality. Later blood repertoires were often dominated by clones from the donor CD8+ memory compartment. Skin or GI-infiltrating T cells shared few TRB sequences with blood.

Material: PBMCs, obtained after allogeneic stem cell transplant with posttransplant cyclophosphamide. The chain has TRBV5-1 and TRBJ2-5, with TRBD1 as a possible D gene (6 bases). This TCR derives from a male patient aged 30 to 40 who received an allogeneic stem cell transplant from a related donor, was CMV-positive, and had no GVHD. Some T cells may be provided by the graft donor. The CDR3 DNA is TGCGCCAGCAGCTTGGGGACAGCTAAAGAGACCCAGTACTTC. Translation: CASSLGTAKETQYF.